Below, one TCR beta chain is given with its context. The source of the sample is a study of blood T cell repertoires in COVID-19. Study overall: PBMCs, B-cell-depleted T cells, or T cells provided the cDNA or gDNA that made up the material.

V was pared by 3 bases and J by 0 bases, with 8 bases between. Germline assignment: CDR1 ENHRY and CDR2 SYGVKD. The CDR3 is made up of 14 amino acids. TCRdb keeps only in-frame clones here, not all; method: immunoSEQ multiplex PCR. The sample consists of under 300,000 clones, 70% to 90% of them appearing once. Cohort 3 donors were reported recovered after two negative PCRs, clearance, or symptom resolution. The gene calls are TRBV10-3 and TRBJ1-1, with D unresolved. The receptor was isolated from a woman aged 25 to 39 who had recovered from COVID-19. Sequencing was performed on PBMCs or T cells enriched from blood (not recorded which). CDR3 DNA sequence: TGTGCCATCAGTGACCGGGTCATGAACACTGAAGCTTTCTTT. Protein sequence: CAISDRVMNTEAFF.